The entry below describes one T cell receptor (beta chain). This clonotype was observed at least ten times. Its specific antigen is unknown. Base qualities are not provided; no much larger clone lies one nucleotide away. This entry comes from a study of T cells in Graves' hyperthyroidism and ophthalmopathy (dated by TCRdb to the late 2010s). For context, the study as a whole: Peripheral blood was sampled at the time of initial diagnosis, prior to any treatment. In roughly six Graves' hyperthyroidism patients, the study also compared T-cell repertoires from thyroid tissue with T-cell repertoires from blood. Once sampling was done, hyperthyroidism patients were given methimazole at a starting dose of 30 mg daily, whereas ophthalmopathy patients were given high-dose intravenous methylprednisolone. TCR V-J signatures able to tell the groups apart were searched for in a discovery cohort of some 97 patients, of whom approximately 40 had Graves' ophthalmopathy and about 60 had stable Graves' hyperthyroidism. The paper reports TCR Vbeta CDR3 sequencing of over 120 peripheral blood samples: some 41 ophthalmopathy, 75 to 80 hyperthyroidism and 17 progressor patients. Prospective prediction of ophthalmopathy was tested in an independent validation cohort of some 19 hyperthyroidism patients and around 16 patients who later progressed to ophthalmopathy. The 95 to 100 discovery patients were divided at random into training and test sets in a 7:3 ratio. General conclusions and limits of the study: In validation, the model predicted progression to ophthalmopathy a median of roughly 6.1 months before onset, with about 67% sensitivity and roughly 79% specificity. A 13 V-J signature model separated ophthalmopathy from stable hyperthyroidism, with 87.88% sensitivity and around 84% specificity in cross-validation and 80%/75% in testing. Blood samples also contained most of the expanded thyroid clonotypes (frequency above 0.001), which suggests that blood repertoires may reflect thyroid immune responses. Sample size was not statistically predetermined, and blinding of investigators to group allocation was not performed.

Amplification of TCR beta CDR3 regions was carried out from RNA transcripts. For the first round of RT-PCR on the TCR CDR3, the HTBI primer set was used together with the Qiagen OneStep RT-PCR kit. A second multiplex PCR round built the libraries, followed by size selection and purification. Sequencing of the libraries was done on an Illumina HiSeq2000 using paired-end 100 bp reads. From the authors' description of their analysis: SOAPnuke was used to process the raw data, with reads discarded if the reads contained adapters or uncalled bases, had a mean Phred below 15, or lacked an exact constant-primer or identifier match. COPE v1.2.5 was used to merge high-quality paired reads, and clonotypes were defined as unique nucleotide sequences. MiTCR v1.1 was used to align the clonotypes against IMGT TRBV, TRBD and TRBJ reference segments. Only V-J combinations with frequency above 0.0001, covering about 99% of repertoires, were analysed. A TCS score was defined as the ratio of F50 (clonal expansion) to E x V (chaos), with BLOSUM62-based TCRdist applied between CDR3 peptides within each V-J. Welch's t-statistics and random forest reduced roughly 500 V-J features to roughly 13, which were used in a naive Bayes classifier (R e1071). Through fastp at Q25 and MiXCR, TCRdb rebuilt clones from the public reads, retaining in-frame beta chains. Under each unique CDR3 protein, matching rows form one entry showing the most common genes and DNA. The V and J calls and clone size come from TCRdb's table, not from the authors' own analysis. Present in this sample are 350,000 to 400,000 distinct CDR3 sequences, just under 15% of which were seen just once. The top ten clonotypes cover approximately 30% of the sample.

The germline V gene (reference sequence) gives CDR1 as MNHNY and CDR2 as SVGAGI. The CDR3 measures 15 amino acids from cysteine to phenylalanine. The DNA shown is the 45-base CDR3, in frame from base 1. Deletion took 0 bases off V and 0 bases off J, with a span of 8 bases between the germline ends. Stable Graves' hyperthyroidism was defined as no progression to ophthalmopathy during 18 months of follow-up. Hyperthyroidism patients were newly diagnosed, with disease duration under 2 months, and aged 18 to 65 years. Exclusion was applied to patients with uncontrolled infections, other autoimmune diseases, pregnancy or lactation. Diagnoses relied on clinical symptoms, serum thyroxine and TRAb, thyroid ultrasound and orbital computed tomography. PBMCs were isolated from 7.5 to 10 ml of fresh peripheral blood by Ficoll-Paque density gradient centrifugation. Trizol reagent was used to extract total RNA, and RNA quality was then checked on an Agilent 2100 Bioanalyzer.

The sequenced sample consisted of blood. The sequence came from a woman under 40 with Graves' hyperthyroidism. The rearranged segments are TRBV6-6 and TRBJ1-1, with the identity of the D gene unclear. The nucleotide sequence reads TGTGCCAGCAGTTACTCCCCCAGCATGAACACTGAAGCTTTCTTT. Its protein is CASSYSPSMNTEAFF.